This paragraph reports one TCR beta chain. The antigen this receptor binds is unknown. Per-base qualities were not stored, and no clone one base away is much larger. Whole blood was collected in K2EDTA tubes by collaborating institutions according to the institutions' own protocols. Collaborator samples were shipped for TCRbeta analysis as frozen whole blood, isolated PBMCs, or DNA extracted from either sample type. This sample is drawn from a study of blood T cell repertoires in COVID-19 (dated by TCRdb to the early 2020s). Some background on the complete study: Samples from collaborators originated in the United States, Italy and Spain and spanned both the acute and convalescent phases of COVID-19. The material from the prospective study consisted of cDNA or gDNA derived from T cells, B-cell-depleted T cells, or PBMCs. Subjects who had been exposed to COVID-19, were actively infected with it, or had recovered from it provided the deeply sampled blood TCRbeta repertoires that made up the dataset. A freely available public database, intended as a resource for researchers studying the immune response to SARS-CoV-2, is where the repertoires were released. The samples were drawn from the first 160 participants of the ongoing ImmuneRACE study and from some 1,300 subjects provided by 6 global collaborators. The sample metadata nearly always contained a de-identified subject ID, COVID-19 status, age in years and sex. HLA class I and class II types, where available, came from metadata supplied by the sample provider rather than from assay-based typing.

The germline V gene encodes CDR1 MDHEN and CDR2 SYDVKM. Including cysteine and phenylalanine, the CDR3 has 13 amino acids. The entry retains the CDR3 DNA only, 39 bases that are in frame from base 1. The germline V end is reduced by 6 bases and the J end by 7 bases; junction bases left unmatched: 7. General study outcomes and caveats: How much clinical and demographic metadata was included differed by source and by participant, and the metadata was provided uncurated.

The immunoSEQ Assay, a bias-controlled multiplex PCR, was used to amplify TCRbeta CDR3 regions from genomic DNA. The study's processing was this. The number of nucleated cells in each sample was estimated from the amplification of reference gene primers within the assay. To quantify the absolute abundance of each unique TCRbeta CDR3 rearrangement, sequence reads were collapsed and filtered. For each sample, productive Simpson clonality was calculated by taking the square root of Simpson's diversity index across productive rearrangements. In TCRdb, the immuneACCESS table is reduced to in-frame sequences with V and J assigned. These tables do not hold every clone; where another copy was compared, an unresolved V gene accounts for under half, and the others remain unexplained. That table is the source of V, J and clone size, and D and trimming were worked out from the DNA. The sample table records tens of thousands of clones; about 90% of these occur just once. The ten largest clones represent roughly 5.3% of the sample.

This TCR came from a man aged 80 or over in a cohort sampled during active COVID-19. The sequenced sample consisted of peripheral blood. Recombination linked TRBV28 to TRBJ1-2, with 8 junctional bases fitting TRBD1. CDR3 loop: CASRADRGSGYTF. The nucleotides are TGTGCCAGCAGGGCTGACAGGGGCTCTGGCTACACCTTC.